The 27 T cell receptor beta chains below all came from one sample that was sequenced in a study of blood T cells in healthy people across ages. PCR was performed a second time for about 7 to 12 cycles using a sample-barcoded 5' primer and a J-beta primer mix. TCRdb redid the calling of the 5' RACE reads with MiXCR, one entry per CDR3 protein. The table has hundreds of thousands of distinct CDR3 sequences, 53% seen once. Specimen: blood. These receptors were taken from a man older than 75 in good health.

The chain has TRBV27 and TRBJ2-3, with TRBD2 matching 7 bases. Germline V gene data show CDR1 as MNHEY and CDR2 as SMNVEV (reference sequence). V lost 8 bases, J lost 14 bases, and 22 bases stayed unmatched. This CDR3 contains 15 residues. The CDR3 coding sequence is TGTGCCAGCGCACCTACTAGCGAATCATACAGATACGCGTATTTT. Protein product: CASAPTSESYRYAYF.

In DNA, the CDR3 is TGTGCCAGCAGCGCGCTACCGGCGGATACGCAGTATTTT. The encoded protein is CASSALPADTQYF. The V call is TRBV11-3, the J call TRBJ2-3; no definite D call. Germline CDR1 and CDR2: SGHNT and YENEEA. CDR3 length: 13 residues. The V and J ends lost 5 bases and 6 bases respectively, with 12 bases between them.

This clonotype was observed a single time. The rearrangement joins TRBV12-3 or TRBV12-4 to TRBJ2-7; tentative D call: TRBD2 (5 bases). V shed 3 bases and J shed 3 bases, with 12 bases lying between them. The CDR3 is 14 residues long. DNA for the CDR3: TGTGCCAGCAGTTTCCGCGGGCCTAACTACGAGCAGTACTTC. Its protein is CASSFRGPNYEQYF.

This sequence joins TRBV21-1 and TRBJ2-3; whether TRBD2, the table's D call, matches the DNA was not checked. TRBV21-1 is labeled a pseudogene. The CDR3 covers 19 residues. The CDR3 region is CASSNGLAGDPTTDRYAYF. CDR3 in DNA: TGTGCCAGCAGCAACGGACTAGCGGGAGACCCTACTACAGACAGATACGCGTATTTT.

Of note for this clonotype: The junction shows a germline mismatch at one end, possibly a read error. This rearrangement joins TRBV5-5 to TRBJ1-1; D is ambiguous. The CDR3 consists of 14 residues. Looked up from germline, CDR1 is SGHKS and CDR2 is YYEKEE (reference sequence). The DNA for the CDR3 is TGCGCCAGCAGCTTGGCTGCCACGAACACTGAAGCTTTCTTT. Protein sequence: CASSLAATNTEAFF.

This chain joins TRBV7-9 and TRBJ2-3; 9 bases line up with TRBD2. Unmatched junction bases numbered 6, after V lost 4 bases and J lost 4 bases. Germline-derived CDR1 and CDR2 are SEHNR and FQNEAQ (reference sequence). The CDR3 spans 15 residues. The CDR3 here is CASSSGLAGSDTQYF. CDR3 DNA sequence: TGTGCCAGCAGCTCCGGCCTAGCGGGATCAGATACGCAGTATTTT.

This chain joins TRBV2 and TRBJ2-5; D assignment may be TRBD1 or TRBD2 (6 bases each). This CDR3 has 13 residues. V was clipped by 3 bases and J by 13 bases, with 18 bases between them. CDR1 is SNHLY, CDR2 FYNNEI, per germline. As DNA, the CDR3 is TGTGCCAGCAGTGACCCCGGGGGCCGCCAGTTGTACTTC. Translated, it gives CASSDPGGRQLYF.

This clonotype was picked up one time. The chain couples TRBV6-5 to TRBJ2-1, with D possibly TRBD2 on 6 matching bases. The CDR3 spans 15 residues. V was clipped by 8 bases and J by 2 bases, with 16 bases between them. The germline V gene encodes CDR1 MNHEY and CDR2 SVGAGI. CDR3 in amino acids: CASGLLGRPYNEQFF. CDR3 bases: TGTGCCAGCGGACTCCTCGGGAGACCCTACAATGAGCAGTTCTTC.

The chain recombines TRBV20-1 with TRBJ2-3, with D uncertain. Germline V gene data show CDR1 as DFQATT and CDR2 as SNEGSKA (reference sequence). CDR3 length: 14 amino acids. V was clipped by 0 bases and J by 14 bases, with 21 bases between them. This CDR3 reads CSARDRVKHRDAYF. DNA of the CDR3: TGCAGTGCTAGAGATCGCGTGAAGCACAGAGACGCGTATTTT.

This clonotype was counted once. The V gene is TRBV5-1, the J gene TRBJ2-7; D not resolved. The J call is doubtful: the DNA matches TRBJ2-5 better. The CDR3 length is 14 residues. Germline loops: CDR1 SGHRS, CDR2 YFSETQ. CDR3 region: CASSLGGTTQTQYF. The DNA for the CDR3 is TGCGCCAGCAGCTTGGGGGGAACAACCCAGACCCAGTACTTC.

V is TRBV15 and J is TRBJ2-1; D not certain. The CDR3 is 14 residues long. Germline assignment: CDR1 LNHNV and CDR2 YYDKDF (reference sequence). V was trimmed by 4 bases and J by 9 bases, leaving 16 bases between them. This CDR3 reads CATSTRSRGGEQFF. The DNA of the CDR3 is TGTGCCACCAGCACCAGGTCCCGAGGCGGTGAGCAGTTCTTC.

V is TRBV7-2 and J is TRBJ2-1; TRBD2 might be the D (6 bases). V was shortened by 4 bases and J by 5 bases, with 12 bases between the two germline ends. CDR3 size: 14 residues. From germline, CDR1 is SGHTA and CDR2 FQGNSA. CDR3: CASSSGVRHNEQFF. CDR3 coding DNA: TGTGCCAGCAGCTCGGGAGTTAGGCACAATGAGCAGTTCTTC.

The genes are TRBV6-1 and TRBJ2-3, with TRBD2 matching over 11 bases. Trimming at V came to 5 bases and at J to 3 bases, leaving 4 bases not matched to a gene. Germline loops: CDR1 MNHNS, CDR2 SASEGT. The CDR3 totals 15 residues. In nucleotides, the CDR3 is TGTGCCAGCAGTCGACTAGCGGGATGGACAGATACGCAGTATTTT. It encodes CASSRLAGWTDTQYF.

This clonotype has more than one count but fewer than ten. CDR3 protein: CASSLFQDEKLFF. CDR3 DNA: TGTGCCAGCAGCCTTTTCCAAGATGAAAAACTGTTTTTT. The chain combines TRBV28 with TRBJ1-4; D gene unclear. The V gene's germline CDR1 is MDHEN and CDR2 SYDVKM. Trimming cost V 6 bases and J 6 bases, with 11 bases left between them. This CDR3 contains 13 residues.

V gene TRBV10-3 combines with J gene TRBJ2-7; 7 bases are a match to TRBD2. Trimming at V came to 4 bases and at J to 0 bases, leaving 6 bases not matched to a gene. The CDR3 is 15 residues long. From germline, CDR1 is ENHRY and CDR2 SYGVKD. DNA for the CDR3: TGTGCCATCAGTGGGCAGGCTAGCGGCTCCTACGAGCAGTACTTC. Amino acids: CAISGQASGSYEQYF.

V gene TRBV20-1 combines with J gene TRBJ2-4, with D tentatively TRBD2 (6 bases). TRBJ2-7 explains the end of the DNA better; the J call may be wrong. Germline V gene data show CDR1 as DFQATT and CDR2 as SNEGSKA (reference sequence). The CDR3 spans 15 residues. CDR3 region: CSADIPIGGQSEQYF. CDR3 bases: TGCAGTGCCGACATTCCCATCGGGGGTCAGAGCGAGCAGTACTTC.

The V and J genes are TRBV29-1 and TRBJ1-2, with 7 positions matching TRBD1. Germline V lookup: CDR1 SQVTM, CDR2 ANQGSEA. The CDR3 consists of 15 residues. Trimming at V came to 2 bases and at J to 2 bases, leaving 8 bases not matched to a gene. The CDR3 here is CSVELRTGENYGYTF. CDR3 nucleotides: TGCAGCGTTGAACTGCGTACAGGGGAGAACTATGGCTACACCTTC. The variable domain in full, with the rest retrieved from reference TRBV29-1 and TRBJ1-2, is SAVISQKPSRDICQRGTSLTIQCQVDSQVTMMFWYRQQPGQSLTLIATANQGSEATYESGFVIDKFPISRPNLTFSTLTVSNMSPEDSSIYLCSVELRTGENYGYTFGSGTRLTVV.

The chain recombines TRBV7-9 with TRBJ2-5; 10 bases agree with TRBD2. The closer fit of TRBJ2-7 to the DNA end suggests the J call may be wrong. The CDR3 runs 14 residues. Per the germline V gene, CDR1 is SEHNR and CDR2 is FQNEAQ (reference sequence). Here the CDR3 DNA reads TGTGCCAGCAGCTTCGGGACTAGCGTCTTCGAGCAGTACTTC. This codes for CASSFGTSVFEQYF.

This clonotype was observed a few times. This sequence joins TRBV7-2 and TRBJ2-1, with D possibly TRBD1 on 6 matching bases. The CDR3 loop spans 13 amino acids. V gave up 1 base and J gave up 12 bases, with 13 bases separating them. CDR1 is SGHTA, CDR2 FQGNSA, per germline. The DNA for the CDR3 is TGTGCCAGCAGCTTAGGGGACATCGTTGGGCAGTTCTTC. As protein: CASSLGDIVGQFF. The complete variable domain, with remaining parts taken from reference TRBV7-2 and TRBJ2-1, reads GAGVSQSPSNKVTEKGKDVELRCDPISGHTALYWYRQSLGQGLEFLIYFQGNSAPDKSGLPSDRFSAERTGGSVSTLTIQRTQQEDSAVYLCASSLGDIVGQFFGPGTRLTVL.

This clonotype was recorded a few times. V is TRBV15 and J is TRBJ2-5; D gene unclear. Germline V lookup: CDR1 LNHNV, CDR2 YYDKDF (reference sequence). Deletions cut 5 bases from V and 9 bases from J, with 13 bases between. This CDR3 spans 12 amino acids. The CDR3 region has the DNA TGTGCCACCAGCTTTCCGTTTCAGGCCCAGTACTTC. It encodes CATSFPFQAQYF. Full variable domain (rest looked up from reference TRBV15 and TRBJ2-5): DAMVIQNPRYQVTQFGKPVTLSCSQTLNHNVMYWYQQKSSQAPKLLFHYYDKDFNNEADTPDNFQSRRPNTSFCFLDIRSPGLGDTAMYLCATSFPFQAQYFGPGTRLLVL.

The table lists this clonotype with a count of one. This chain links TRBV10-2 with TRBJ2-4; TRBD1 agrees at 9 bases. The better agreement between TRBJ2-7 and the DNA end casts doubt on the J call. CDR1 WSHSY and CDR2 SAAADI come from the germline V gene. The CDR3 extends over 14 amino acids. CDR3 in DNA: TGCGCCAGCAGTCGCCCGGGACAGGGTTTCGAGCAGTACTTC. It encodes CASSRPGQGFEQYF.

The chain recombines TRBV29-1 with TRBJ1-1; TRBD1 aligns across 7 bases. The CDR3 is 12 residues long. Trimming removed 6 bases from V and 3 bases from J; junction bases left unmatched: 4. In germline, CDR1 is SQVTM, CDR2 ANQGSEA. In nucleotides, the CDR3 is TGCAGCGTCAACAGGGGCTACACTGAAGCTTTCTTT. Translated, it gives CSVNRGYTEAFF.

CDR3 sequence: CASAPATSGSLYEQYF. The CDR3 bases are TGTGCCAGCGCCCCCGCGACTAGCGGGAGCCTCTACGAGCAGTACTTC. The chain employs TRBV6-5 and TRBJ2-5; 12 nucleotides agree with TRBD2. The J call may be mistaken, given a closer DNA end match to TRBJ2-7. This CDR3 comprises 16 residues. Germline V gene data show CDR1 as MNHEY and CDR2 as SVGAGI.

V usage is TRBV18 and J usage is TRBJ1-1; 8 positions agree with TRBD1. Losses at the gene ends were 1 base for V and 1 base for J; bases not matched to a gene: 11. CDR3 length: 18 residues. The V gene's germline CDR1 is KGHSH and CDR2 LQKENI. In DNA form, the CDR3 reads TGTGCCAGCTCACCACGGTTGACAGGGGCCGCCCGGAACACTGAAGCTTTCTTT. This sequence encodes CASSPRLTGAARNTEAFF.

This chain connects TRBV29-1 to TRBJ1-5; the D gene is possibly TRBD1 (5 bases). This CDR3 spans 13 amino acids. The germline V and J ends were trimmed by 8 bases and 3 bases, with 14 bases remaining between them. Germline lookup yields CDR1 SQVTM and CDR2 ANQGSEA. The DNA of the CDR3 is TGCAGCACTGCGGGGGGGACCAATCAGCCCCAGCATTTT. This encodes CSTAGGTNQPQHF.

This clonotype was seen only once. This chain uses TRBV4-1 with TRBJ1-1; no reliable D call. This CDR3 spans 17 amino acids. Germline V gene data show CDR1 as MGHRA and CDR2 as YSYEKL. V was cut by 1 base and J by 3 bases, with 18 bases left in between. DNA of the CDR3: TGCGCCAGCAGCCAAGGGTTAAGTGCCCGATCCTACACTGAAGCTTTCTTT. Its protein is CASSQGLSARSYTEAFF.

CDR3 nucleotide sequence: TGTGCCAGCAGACACGGGACAGCGAACACCGGGGAGCTGTTTTTT. Its translation: CASRHGTANTGELFF. The chain is built from TRBV27 and TRBJ2-2; 7 bases align to TRBD1. J gave up 0 bases and V 6 bases, and 4 bases lay outside the gene matches. The CDR3 length is 15 residues. Germline values: CDR1 MNHEY, CDR2 SMNVEV (reference sequence).